A selection of T cell receptor beta chains follows, all from one sample in a study of neurological immune-mediated disorders. TCRdb fed the 5' RACE reads into MiXCR, producing one record per CDR3 protein. Seen here are about 21,000 distinct CDR3 sequences, approximately 6.2% observed once, and the top ten hold 35% to 55%. The sequenced sample consisted of CD8+ T cells from blood. The receptor source for this set is a man aged 18 to 30 in good health. The CDR3 runs from the conserved cysteine through the conserved F or W. The D gene is left open where the match is weak. The size field is filled for only some rows; it gives once, few, many or a size class.

V	D	J	size	DNA	CDR3
TRBV20-1	NA	TRBJ1-2	many	TGCAGTGCTAGAGTCCCGGGGTCAAGCTACACCTTC	CSARVPGSSYTF
TRBV10-3	NA	TRBJ2-1	many	TGTGCCATCAGTGCGCTACAGGGAGGAGTAAGGAATGAGCAGTTCTTC	CAISALQGGVRNEQFF
TRBV7-9	NA	TRBJ2-5	many	TGTGCCAGCAGCTTAGTCGTCTATGCGTACCAAGAGACCCAGTACTTC	CASSLVVYAYQETQYF
TRBV20-1	TRBD1	TRBJ2-5	many	TGCAGTGCTGATGAGACAGGGGCCAGCGAGACCCAGTACTTC	CSADETGASETQYF
TRBV5-1	NA	TRBJ2-2	many	TGCGCCAGCAGCTTGGCAGGAACGGGCACCGGGGAGCTGTTTTTT	CASSLAGTGTGELFF
TRBV6-4	TRBD2	TRBJ2-1	many	TGTGCCAGCAGTGAACTTAGCGGGGGGTCCAATGAGCAGTTCTTC	CASSELSGGSNEQFF
TRBV14	NA	TRBJ2-1	NA	TGTGCCAGCAGCCCTGTAGCTGCAAATGAGCAGTTCTTC	CASSPVAANEQFF
TRBV4-1	TRBD2	TRBJ2-1	many	TGCGCCAGCAGCCACTCCGGGGGGGCCTACAATGAGCAGTTCTTC	CASSHSGGAYNEQFF
TRBV29-1	TRBD2	TRBJ2-7	many	TGCAGCGTTCGGAGCGGGGGCAGCACCTACGAGCAGTACTTC	CSVRSGGSTYEQYF
TRBV5-5	NA	TRBJ1-5	many	TGTGCCAGCAGCTTGGCCCGACAGATTAGCAATCAGCCCCAGCATTTT	CASSLARQISNQPQHF